Below, 20 T cell receptor beta chains from the same sample are listed, as sequenced in a study of post-analysis software for immune sequencing data. Their antigen targets remain unknown. Whole-study findings and limits: Relative to controls, patients had five TRBV segments at higher frequency, with TRBV5-6, TRBV5-1 and TRBV20-1 among these.

Unique-molecular-identifier-tagged TCR beta cDNA libraries were used. TCRdb processed the PCR reads anew with MiXCR; each CDR3 protein has one entry. The sample has about 770,000 distinct CDR3 sequences, roughly 46% seen once; the top ten hold around 4.7%. Material for sequencing was blood. All receptors come from a girl aged 10 to 17 with multiple sclerosis.

The V gene is TRBV29-1, the J gene TRBJ2-4; perhaps D is TRBD1 or TRBD2 (6 bases each). The germline CDR1 and CDR2 sequences are SQVTM and ANQGSEA. V lost 7 bases and J 8 bases, leaving 18 bases between the germline ends. CDR3 size: 13 residues. The CDR3 DNA is TGCAGCGCCGTGGGTCCGGGGGCGGACATTCAGTACTTC. This sequence encodes CSAVGPGADIQYF.

This clonotype was seen only a few times. J is TRBJ2-5 and V is TRBV2, with D possibly TRBD2 on 5 matching bases. This CDR3 has 16 amino acids. V was clipped by 10 bases and J by 1 base, with 22 bases between them. Germline lookup yields CDR1 SNHLY and CDR2 FYNNEI. The CDR3 DNA reads TGTGCCACCATTCGGGATCGGGGAAGAGTCCAAGAGACCCAGTACTTC. Protein product: CATIRDRGRVQETQYF.

The chain uses TRBV4-2 and TRBJ2-1, with TRBD2 identical over 12 bases. The CDR3 is made up of 15 amino acids. V gave up 1 base and J gave up 8 bases; unmatched junction bases: 3. Per the germline V gene, CDR1 is LGHNA and CDR2 is YNFKEQ. The CDR3 coding sequence is TGTGCCAGCAGCCAAGGGACTAGCGGGATTCATGAGCAGTTCTTC. It translates to CASSQGTSGIHEQFF.

This clonotype came up a few times. The chain is built from TRBV7-6 and TRBJ2-5, with D tentatively TRBD2 (7 bases). V was cut by 5 bases and J by 7 bases, with 14 bases left in between. This CDR3 is 13 amino acids long. Germline-derived CDR1 and CDR2 are SGHVS and FNYEAQ. The CDR3 DNA is TGTGCCAGCAGCCCCTGGGAGGGGGGGACCCAGTACTTC. Translated: CASSPWEGGTQYF.

This clonotype came up a few times. The rearrangement links TRBV29-1 to TRBJ2-7; tentatively, D is TRBD1 (5 bases). The DNA end favors TRBJ2-5, so the J call may be wrong. CDR1 SQVTM and CDR2 ANQGSEA come from the germline V gene. This CDR3 has 11 residues. CDR3 coding DNA: TGCAGCGTTGCCAGGGTAGAGACCCAGTACTTC. Its protein is CSVARVETQYF.

The V and J genes are TRBV5-6 and TRBJ2-7; no clear D. CDR3 length: 14 amino acids. V was cut by 2 bases and J by 6 bases, with 15 bases left in between. Germline CDR1 and CDR2: SGHDT and YYEEEE. This chain's CDR3 is CASSLGPNRREQYF. CDR3 DNA sequence: TGTGCCAGCAGCTTAGGACCGAACAGACGCGAGCAGTACTTC.

The chain employs TRBV5-4 and TRBJ2-7, with 10 bases aligning to TRBD1. The V gene end was trimmed by 4 bases and the J gene end by 4 bases; junction bases not matched to a gene: 8. CDR3 length: 15 residues. Germline CDR1 SGHNT, CDR2 YYREEE (reference sequence). CDR3 nucleotides: TGTGCCAGCAGCCCCCCCGGGACAGGGGAATACGAGCAGTACTTC. Translated: CASSPPGTGEYEQYF.

This clonotype has just a few counts. This chain uses TRBV6-5 with TRBJ1-1; a weak D match, TRBD1 (5 bases). CDR1 and CDR2 (germline): MNHEY, SVGAGI. The CDR3 is 16 residues long. V was trimmed by 0 bases and J by 3 bases, leaving 14 bases between them. The CDR3 DNA is TGTGCCAGCAGTTACTCGAATGGGGGAGTTTACACTGAAGCTTTCTTT. Translated: CASSYSNGGVYTEAFF.

To note about this clonotype: One end of the junction does not line up with germline, which may come from a read error. The J gene is TRBJ1-2, the V gene TRBV13, with TRBD1 identical over 10 bases. Germline loops: CDR1 PRHDT, CDR2 FYEKMQ (reference sequence). The CDR3 has 15 residues. The CDR3 region has the DNA TGTGCTAGCAGCTTAGGGGACAGGGGAAGTAAGGGCTACACCTTC. It is translated as CASSLGDRGSKGYTF.

Only a few counts were recorded for this clonotype. The V gene is TRBV15, the J gene TRBJ2-4; the match to TRBD2 covers 11 bases. The CDR3 covers 16 residues. The J segment lost 2 bases and the V segment lost 5 bases, leaving 5 bases of the junction unmatched. Germline V gene sequence: CDR1 LNHNV, CDR2 YYDKDF (reference sequence). The CDR3 DNA reads TGTGCCACCAGCCCTACTAGCGGGGGCCCCAAAAACATTCAGTACTTC. It specifies CATSPTSGGPKNIQYF.

The J gene is TRBJ2-7, the V gene TRBV20-1; D is undetermined. V was trimmed by 3 bases and J by 10 bases, leaving 19 bases between them. There are 13 residues in the CDR3. Germline V gene lookup returns CDR1 DFQATT and CDR2 SNEGSKA (reference sequence). The CDR3 DNA is TGCAGTGCTAGGTCGACTGGCTACGATACCCAGTACTTC. Translated: CSARSTGYDTQYF.

The sample holds one count of this clonotype. The chain is built from TRBV6-2 or TRBV6-3 and TRBJ1-2; TRBD1 matches 7 bases. This CDR3 spans 14 amino acids. Losses at the gene ends were 7 bases for V and 4 bases for J; bases not matched to a gene: 9. Germline V gene data show CDR1 as MNHEY and CDR2 as SVGEGT. The CDR3: CASTDRVLLYGYTF. In nucleotides, the CDR3 is TGTGCCAGCACCGACAGGGTTTTGCTCTATGGCTACACCTTC.

The J gene is TRBJ2-4, the V gene TRBV5-1; TRBD2 is a possible D gene (6 bases). The DNA end is more similar to TRBJ2-7, so the J call may be wrong. The CDR3 is 14 residues long. The germline V gene has CDR1 SGHRS and CDR2 YFSETQ. CDR3 in amino acids: CASGPRDFTYEQYF. In DNA, the CDR3 is TGCGCCAGCGGCCCCCGGGACTTCACCTACGAGCAGTACTTC.

This clonotype was recorded only once. This chain connects TRBV6-5 to TRBJ2-5; 11 nucleotides line up with TRBD2. Germline trimming cut 1 base from V and 1 base from J; bases unmatched to any gene: 8. CDR1 and CDR2 (germline): MNHEY, SVGAGI. This CDR3 is built from 18 residues. The CDR3 DNA sequence: TGTGCCAGCAGTTACTACCGCCTCGGGACTAGCGGCCAAGAGACCCAGTACTTC. As protein: CASSYYRLGTSGQETQYF.

This rearrangement joins TRBV20-1 to TRBJ2-7; 13 nucleotides line up with TRBD2. Germline CDR1 and CDR2: DFQATT and SNEGSKA (reference sequence). CDR3 length equals 16 residues. The J segment lost 0 bases and the V segment lost 5 bases, leaving 7 bases of the junction unmatched. The CDR3: CSALLAGGPLSYEQYF. In DNA form, the CDR3 reads TGCAGTGCTTTACTAGCGGGAGGGCCTCTCTCCTACGAGCAGTACTTC.

The genes are TRBV27 and TRBJ1-1; D gene unclear. Germline CDR1 and CDR2: MNHEY and SMNVEV (reference sequence). The CDR3 is made up of 14 amino acids. The V end was cut by 6 bases, the J end by 0 bases, with 11 bases between. Here the CDR3 DNA reads TGTGCCAGCAGAAACAACGTGATGAACACTGAAGCTTTCTTT. It codes for CASRNNVMNTEAFF.

This rearrangement joins TRBV5-1 to TRBJ2-1, with 7 bases fitting TRBD2. The V gene end was trimmed by 2 bases and the J gene end by 5 bases; junction bases not matched to a gene: 10. Germline V gives CDR1 SGHRS, CDR2 YFSETQ. The CDR3 is 16 amino acids. The CDR3 region is CASSFRSGTVNNEQFF. The CDR3 DNA is TGCGCCAGCAGCTTCAGAAGCGGGACTGTAAACAATGAGCAGTTCTTC.

This clonotype was counted only a few times. For the CDR3, the DNA is TGTGCCAGCAGTTACAGGGGGTGGTCCTACAATGAGCAGTTCTTC. This encodes CASSYRGWSYNEQFF. V gene TRBV6-6 combines with J gene TRBJ2-1; D possibly corresponds to TRBD1 (6 bases). V lost 2 bases to trimming and J lost 1 base, with 9 bases between them. In germline, CDR1 is MNHNY, CDR2 SVGAGI (reference sequence). The CDR3 is made up of 15 amino acids.

The rearrangement uses TRBV6-4 and TRBJ2-3; TRBD2 matches at 11 bases. V shed 2 bases, J shed 4 bases, and the junction held 5 bases outside the gene matches. This CDR3 is 16 amino acids long. The germline CDR1 and CDR2 sequences are MRHNA and SNTAGT. CDR3 protein: CASSDGLAGGPDTQYF. The CDR3 DNA reads TGTGCCAGCAGTGACGGTCTAGCGGGAGGACCAGATACGCAGTATTTT.

The sample holds a few counts of this clonotype. The V call is TRBV13, the J call TRBJ1-1; D may be TRBD1 (6 bases). CDR1 PRHDT and CDR2 FYEKMQ come from the germline V gene (reference sequence). The CDR3 runs 13 residues. Trimming stripped 5 bases from V and 6 bases from J, with 13 bases between. The CDR3, as DNA: TGTGCCAGCAGCCTATGGGACAAACCTGAAGCTTTCTTT. This codes for CASSLWDKPEAFF.